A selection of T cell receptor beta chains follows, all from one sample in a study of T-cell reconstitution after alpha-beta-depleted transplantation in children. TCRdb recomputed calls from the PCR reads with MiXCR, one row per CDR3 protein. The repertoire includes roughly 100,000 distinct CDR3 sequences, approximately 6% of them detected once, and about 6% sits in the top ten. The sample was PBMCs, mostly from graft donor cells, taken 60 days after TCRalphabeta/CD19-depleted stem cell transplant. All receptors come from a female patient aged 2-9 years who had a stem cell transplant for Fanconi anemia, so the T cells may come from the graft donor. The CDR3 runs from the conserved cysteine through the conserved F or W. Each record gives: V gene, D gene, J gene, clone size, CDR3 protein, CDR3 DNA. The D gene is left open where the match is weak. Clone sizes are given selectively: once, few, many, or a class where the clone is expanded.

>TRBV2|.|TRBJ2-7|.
CASRDNSYEQYF
TGTGCCAGCAGGGACAACTCCTACGAGCAGTACTTC
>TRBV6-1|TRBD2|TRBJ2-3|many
CASKSLAGAGSTDTQYF
TGTGCCAGCAAGTCGCTAGCGGGAGCCGGAAGCACAGATACGCAGTATTTT
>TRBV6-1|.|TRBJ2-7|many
CASSAFMARSYEQYF
TGTGCCAGCAGTGCCTTCATGGCCCGCTCCTACGAGCAGTACTTC
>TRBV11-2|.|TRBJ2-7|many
CASSLEPRYEQYF
TGTGCCAGCAGCTTAGAACCACGCTACGAGCAGTACTTC
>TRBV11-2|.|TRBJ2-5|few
CASTAGFETQYF
TGTGCCAGCACTGCGGGGTTTGAGACCCAGTACTTC
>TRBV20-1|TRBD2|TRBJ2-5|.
CCAVLAGGPWVETQYF
TGCTGTGCCGTACTAGCGGGGGGGCCATGGGTAGAGACCCAGTACTTC
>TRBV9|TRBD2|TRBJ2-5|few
CASSVAGGLRETQYF
TGTGCCAGCAGCGTAGCGGGGGGGCTGAGAGAGACCCAGTACTTC
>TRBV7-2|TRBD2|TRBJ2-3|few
CASSRGLAGSFSDTQYF
TGTGCCAGCAGCAGGGGGTTAGCGGGGTCTTTCTCAGATACGCAGTATTTT
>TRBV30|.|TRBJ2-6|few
CAWSVRVSGANVLTF
TGTGCCTGGAGTGTACGAGTCTCTGGGGCCAACGTCCTGACTTTC
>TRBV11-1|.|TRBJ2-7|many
CASSSSGTHYEQYF
TGTGCCAGCAGCTCATCCGGGACTCACTACGAGCAGTACTTC
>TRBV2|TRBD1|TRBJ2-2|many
CASSEDRAGELFF
TGTGCCAGCAGTGAGGACAGGGCCGGGGAGCTGTTTTTT
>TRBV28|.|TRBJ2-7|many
CASGGPGNGDYEQYF
TGTGCCAGCGGGGGCCCGGGAAACGGGGACTACGAGCAGTACTTC
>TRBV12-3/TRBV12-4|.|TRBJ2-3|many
CASSFFTTDTQYF
TGTGCCAGCAGTTTCTTCACTACAGATACGCAGTATTTT
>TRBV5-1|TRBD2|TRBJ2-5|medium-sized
CASSLFAGGNSVETQYF
TGCGCCAGCAGCTTGTTTGCGGGGGGGAATTCTGTTGAGACCCAGTACTTC
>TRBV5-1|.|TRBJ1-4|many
CASSLGGIDEKLFF
TGCGCCAGCAGCTTGGGGGGGATCGATGAAAAACTGTTTTTT
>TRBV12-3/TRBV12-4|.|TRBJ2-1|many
CASSFNGADSSYNEQFF
TGTGCCAGCAGTTTCAATGGTGCTGATAGCTCCTACAATGAGCAGTTCTTC
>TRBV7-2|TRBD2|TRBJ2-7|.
CASSLVSGTSGTPYEQYF
TGTGCCAGCAGCTTAGTGAGTGGGACTAGCGGGACCCCCTACGAGCAGTACTTC
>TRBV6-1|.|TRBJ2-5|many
CASSDSAGETQYF
TGTGCCAGCAGTGATTCAGCGGGAGAGACCCAGTACTTC
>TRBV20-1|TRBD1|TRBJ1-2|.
CSARIRDRGLLGYGYTF
TGCAGTGCGAGAATCCGGGACAGGGGGCTATTAGGGTATGGCTACACCTTC
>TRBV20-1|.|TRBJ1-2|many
CSAYRTVYGYTF
TGCAGTGCTTACCGGACAGTCTATGGCTACACCTTC
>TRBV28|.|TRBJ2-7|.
CASSLIGPSYEQYF
TGTGCCAGCAGTTTGATTGGCCCTTCCTACGAGCAGTACTTC
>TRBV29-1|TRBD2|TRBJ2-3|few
CSALGGGLAGGGTDTQYF
TGCAGCGCCTTAGGGGGGGGACTAGCGGGAGGGGGCACAGATACGCAGTATTTT
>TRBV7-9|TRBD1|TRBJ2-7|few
CASSLAGQPYEQYF
TGTGCCAGCAGCTTAGCGGGACAGCCCTACGAGCAGTACTTC
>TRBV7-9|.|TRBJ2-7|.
CASSLTQTLSYEQYF
TGTGCCAGCAGCTTAACGCAGACCCTCTCCTACGAGCAGTACTTC
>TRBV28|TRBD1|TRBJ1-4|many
CASSLRRTGTNEKLFF
TGTGCCAGCAGTTTGCGTCGGACAGGGACGAATGAAAAACTGTTTTTT
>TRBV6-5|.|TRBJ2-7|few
CASSYPRLGQYF
TGTGCCAGCAGTTACCCCCGTTTGGGGCAGTACTTC
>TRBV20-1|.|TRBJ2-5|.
CSARQGAGGLGTQYF
TGCAGTGCTAGGCAGGGGGCGGGGGGGCTCGGGACCCAGTACTTC
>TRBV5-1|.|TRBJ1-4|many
CASSLGMPRAEKLFF
TGCGCCAGCAGCTTAGGAATGCCCCGGGCGGAAAAACTGTTTTTT
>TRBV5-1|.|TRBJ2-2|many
CASSLDRATGELFF
TGCGCCAGCAGCTTGGACAGGGCTACCGGGGAGCTGTTTTTT
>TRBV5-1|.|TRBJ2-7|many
CASSAPGVLYEQYF
TGCGCCAGCAGCGCGCCGGGAGTCCTATACGAGCAGTACTTC
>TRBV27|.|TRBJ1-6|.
CASSYCSPLHF
TGTGCCAGCAGTTACTGTTCACCCCTCCACTTT
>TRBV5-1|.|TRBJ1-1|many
CASSLGAGEAFF
TGCGCCAGCAGCTTGGGTGCTGGGGAAGCTTTCTTT
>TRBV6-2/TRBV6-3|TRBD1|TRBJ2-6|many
CASSYRLAGGVGSGANVLTF
TGTGCCAGCAGTTACCGCTTGGCAGGGGGAGTGGGGTCTGGGGCCAACGTCCTGACTTTC
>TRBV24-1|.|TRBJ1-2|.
CATSDPIYGYTF
TGTGCCACCAGTGACCCAATCTATGGCTACACCTTC
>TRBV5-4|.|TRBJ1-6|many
CASSIRGAPYNSPLHF
TGTGCCAGCAGCATCCGGGGCGCGCCTTATAATTCACCCCTCCACTTT
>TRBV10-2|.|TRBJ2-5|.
CASSESSPETQYF
TGCGCCAGCAGTGAGTCTAGTCCAGAGACCCAGTACTTC
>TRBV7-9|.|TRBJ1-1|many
CASAADSNTEAFF
TGTGCCAGTGCGGCGGACTCGAACACTGAAGCTTTCTTT